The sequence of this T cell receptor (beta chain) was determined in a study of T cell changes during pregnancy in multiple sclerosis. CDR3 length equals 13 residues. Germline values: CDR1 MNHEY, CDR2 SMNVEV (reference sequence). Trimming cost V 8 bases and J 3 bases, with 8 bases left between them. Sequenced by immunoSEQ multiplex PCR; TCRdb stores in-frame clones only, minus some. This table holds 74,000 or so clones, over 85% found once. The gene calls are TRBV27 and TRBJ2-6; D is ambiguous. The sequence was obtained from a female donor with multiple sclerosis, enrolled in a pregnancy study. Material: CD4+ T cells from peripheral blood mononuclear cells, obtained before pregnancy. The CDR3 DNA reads TGTGCCAGCCTCGGTGTTGGGGCCAACGTCCTGACTTTC. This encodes CASLGVGANVLTF.